This record covers a single TCR beta chain. Data came from immunoSEQ multiplex PCR; TCRdb stores just in-frame clones and leaves some out. The repertoire holds about 99,000 clones, with approximately 88% as singletons. The data derive from a study of T cell responses to AZD1222 COVID-19 vaccine. Whole-study context: Analysis merged second doses at about 4 or about 12 weeks.

V gave up 7 bases and J gave up 4 bases; unmatched junction bases: 9. This CDR3 region has 15 residues. CDR1 and CDR2 from the germline V gene are MDHEN and SYDVKM. The sequenced sample was peripheral blood, obtained on day 0 of AZD1222 vaccination. This rearrangement joins TRBV28 to TRBJ2-1; 8 bases agree with TRBD1. The source is an adult in good health. The CDR3 loop is CASKTAGTGYNEQFF. CDR3 coding DNA: TGTGCCAGCAAGACAGCCGGGACAGGTTACAATGAGCAGTTCTTC.